This TCR beta chain was found in a study of cytomegalovirus exposure and HLA in healthy donors. In the PCR, 60 Vbeta and 13 Jbeta primers were used. The assay was immunoSEQ multiplex PCR, and TCRdb's table has in-frame clones only and misses some. Of about 120,000 clones in the sample, about 73% were seen once. Study-wide points: Reportedly, TCR beta sequences accurately predicted HLA-A and HLA-B alleles in most subjects.

Worth noting for this clone: Its antigen remains unidentified.

The CDR3 is 14 residues long. With 5 bases removed from V and 0 bases from J, the gap between germline ends came to 8 bases. In germline, CDR1 is SGHDT, CDR2 YYEEEE. The chain uses TRBV5-6 and TRBJ2-2; D not certain. The receptor's source is a woman between 40 and 50 years old in good health and CMV-seronegative. The sequenced material came from PBMCs. The CDR3 here is CASSYPTNTGELFF. The CDR3 nucleotides read TGTGCCAGCAGTTATCCTACGAACACCGGGGAGCTGTTTTTT.